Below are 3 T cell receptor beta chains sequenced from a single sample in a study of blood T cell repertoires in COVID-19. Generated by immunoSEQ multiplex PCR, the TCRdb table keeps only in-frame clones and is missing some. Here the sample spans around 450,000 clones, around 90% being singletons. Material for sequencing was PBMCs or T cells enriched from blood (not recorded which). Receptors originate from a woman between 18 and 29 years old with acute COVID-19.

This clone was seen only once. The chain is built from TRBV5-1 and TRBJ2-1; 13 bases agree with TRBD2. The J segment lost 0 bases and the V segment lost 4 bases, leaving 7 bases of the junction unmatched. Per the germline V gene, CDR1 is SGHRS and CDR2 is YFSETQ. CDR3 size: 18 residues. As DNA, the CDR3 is TGCGCCAGCAGCCGCTGGACTAGCGGGAGCGTCTCCTACAATGAGCAGTTCTTC. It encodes CASSRWTSGSVSYNEQFF.

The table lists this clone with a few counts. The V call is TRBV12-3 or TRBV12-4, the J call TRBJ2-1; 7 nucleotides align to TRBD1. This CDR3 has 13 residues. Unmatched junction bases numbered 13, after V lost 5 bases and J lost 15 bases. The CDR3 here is CASSMGPGTETFF. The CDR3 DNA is TGTGCCAGCAGTATGGGGCCCGGGACAGAGACGTTCTTC.

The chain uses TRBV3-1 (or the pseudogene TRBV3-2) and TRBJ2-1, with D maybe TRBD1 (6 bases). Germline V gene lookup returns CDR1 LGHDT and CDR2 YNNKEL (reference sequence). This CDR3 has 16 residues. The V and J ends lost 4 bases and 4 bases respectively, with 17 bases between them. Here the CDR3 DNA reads TGTGCCAGCAGCCTTCAATGGGGGCCTCTTTACAATGAGCAGTTCTTC. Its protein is CASSLQWGPLYNEQFF.